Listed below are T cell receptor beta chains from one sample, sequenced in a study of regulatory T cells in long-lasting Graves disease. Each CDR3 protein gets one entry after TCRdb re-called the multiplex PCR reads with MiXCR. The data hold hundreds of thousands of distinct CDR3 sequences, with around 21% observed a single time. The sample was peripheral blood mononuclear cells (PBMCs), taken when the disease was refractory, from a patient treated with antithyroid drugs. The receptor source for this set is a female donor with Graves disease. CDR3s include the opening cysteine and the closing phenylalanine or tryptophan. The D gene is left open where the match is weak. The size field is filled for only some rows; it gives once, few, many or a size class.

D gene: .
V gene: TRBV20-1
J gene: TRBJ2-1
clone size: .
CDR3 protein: CSARRPPHNEQFF
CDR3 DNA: TGCAGTGCTAGAAGGCCGCCCCACAATGAGCAGTTCTTC

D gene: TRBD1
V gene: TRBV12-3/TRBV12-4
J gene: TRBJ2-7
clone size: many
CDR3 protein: CASSFGTGYEQYF
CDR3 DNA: TGTGCCAGCAGTTTTGGGACAGGGTACGAGCAGTACTTC

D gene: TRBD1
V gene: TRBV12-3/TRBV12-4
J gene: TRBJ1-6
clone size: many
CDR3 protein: CASSLTGVNSPLHF
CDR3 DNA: TGTGCCAGCAGTCTCACAGGGGTTAATTCACCCCTCCACTTT

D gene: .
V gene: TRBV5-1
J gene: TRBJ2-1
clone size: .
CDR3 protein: CASFLDRTLRDEQFF
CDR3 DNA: TGCGCCAGCTTTCTAGACAGGACCCTACGCGATGAGCAGTTCTTC

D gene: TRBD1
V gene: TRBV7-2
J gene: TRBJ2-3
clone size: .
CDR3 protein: CASSVTGTGTTDTQYF
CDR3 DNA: TGTGCCAGCAGCGTGACCGGGACAGGGACCACAGATACGCAGTATTTT

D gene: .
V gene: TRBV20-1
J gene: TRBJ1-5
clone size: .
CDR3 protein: CSALGTNQPQHF
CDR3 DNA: TGCAGTGCCCTGGGGACGAATCAGCCCCAGCATTTT

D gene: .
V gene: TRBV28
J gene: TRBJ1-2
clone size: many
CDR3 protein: CASRATATYGYTF
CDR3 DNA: TGTGCCAGCAGAGCGACAGCTACCTATGGCTACACCTTC

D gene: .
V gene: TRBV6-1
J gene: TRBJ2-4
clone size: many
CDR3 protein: CASISDSLLAKNIQYF
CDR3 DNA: TGTGCCAGCATCTCGGACAGTTTACTAGCCAAAAACATTCAGTACTTC

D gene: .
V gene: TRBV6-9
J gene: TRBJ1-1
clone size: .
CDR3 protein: CASSWEANTEAFF
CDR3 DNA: TGTGCCAGCAGTTGGGAAGCCAACACTGAAGCTTTCTTT

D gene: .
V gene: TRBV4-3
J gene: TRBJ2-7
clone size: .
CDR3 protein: CASSRGEDLSSYEQYF
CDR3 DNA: TGCGCCAGCAGCCGGGGTGAGGACTTGAGCTCCTACGAGCAGTACTTC

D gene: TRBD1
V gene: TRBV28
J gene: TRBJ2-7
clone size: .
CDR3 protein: CASNPTPGQGYEQYF
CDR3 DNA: TGTGCCAGCAACCCAACCCCGGGACAGGGATACGAGCAGTACTTC

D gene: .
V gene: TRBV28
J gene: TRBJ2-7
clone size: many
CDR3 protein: CASSLGPFYEQYF
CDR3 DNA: TGTGCCAGCAGTTTAGGACCCTTCTACGAGCAGTACTTC

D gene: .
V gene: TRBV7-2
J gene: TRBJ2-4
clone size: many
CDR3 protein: CASSLYGGATKNIQYF
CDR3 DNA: TGTGCCAGCAGCTTGTATGGGGGCGCAACCAAAAACATTCAGTACTTC

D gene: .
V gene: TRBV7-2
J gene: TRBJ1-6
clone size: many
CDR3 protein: CASSFRSTTSPLHF
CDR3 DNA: TGTGCCAGCAGCTTTAGGTCCACGACTTCACCCCTCCACTTT

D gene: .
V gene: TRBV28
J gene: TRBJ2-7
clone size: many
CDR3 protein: CASSTDRPGPYEQYF
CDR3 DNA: TGTGCCAGCAGTACCGACAGACCGGGGCCTTACGAGCAGTACTTC

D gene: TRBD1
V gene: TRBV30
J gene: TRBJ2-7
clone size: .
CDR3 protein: CAWEARDRGWEQYF
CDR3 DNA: TGTGCCTGGGAGGCCCGCGACAGGGGCTGGGAGCAGTACTTC

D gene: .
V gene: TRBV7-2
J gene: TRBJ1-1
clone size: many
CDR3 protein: CASSLGGSGLAFF
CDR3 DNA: TGTGCCAGCAGCTTAGGGGGGTCCGGGTTGGCTTTCTTT

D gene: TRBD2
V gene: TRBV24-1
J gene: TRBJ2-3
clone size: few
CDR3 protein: CATSDAKGLAPGRQYF
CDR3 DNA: TGTGCCACCAGTGACGCCAAAGGACTAGCACCCGGGAGGCAGTATTTT

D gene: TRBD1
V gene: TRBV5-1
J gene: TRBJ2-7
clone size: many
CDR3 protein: CASSFTGQGSYEQYF
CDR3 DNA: TGCGCCAGCAGCTTTACGGGACAGGGGTCCTACGAGCAGTACTTC

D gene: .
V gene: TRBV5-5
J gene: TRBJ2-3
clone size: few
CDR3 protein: CASSGLNTDTQYF
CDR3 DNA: TGTGCCAGCAGCGGATTGAACACAGATACGCAGTATTTT

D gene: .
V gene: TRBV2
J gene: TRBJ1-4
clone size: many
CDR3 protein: CASSEIGGEVYEKLFF
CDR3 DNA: TGTGCCAGCAGTGAAATTGGAGGGGAGGTCTATGAAAAACTGTTTTTT

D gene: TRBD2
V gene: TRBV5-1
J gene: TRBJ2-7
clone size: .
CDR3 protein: CASSPGLAGVAYEQYF
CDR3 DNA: TGCGCCAGCAGCCCCGGACTAGCGGGAGTCGCCTACGAGCAGTACTTC

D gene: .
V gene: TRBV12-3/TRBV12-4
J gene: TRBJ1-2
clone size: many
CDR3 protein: CASSQVNYGYTF
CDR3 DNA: TGTGCCAGTTCCCAGGTGAACTATGGCTACACCTTC

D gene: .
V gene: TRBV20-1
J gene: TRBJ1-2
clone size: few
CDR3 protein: CSAINGRGGYTF
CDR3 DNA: TGCAGTGCTATAAACGGGCGGGGTGGCTACACCTTC

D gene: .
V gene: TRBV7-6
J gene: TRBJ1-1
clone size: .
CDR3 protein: CASRATGADTEAFF
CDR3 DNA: TGTGCCAGCAGAGCGACAGGAGCGGACACTGAAGCTTTCTTT

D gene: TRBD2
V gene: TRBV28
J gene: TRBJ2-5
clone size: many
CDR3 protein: CASSLGSSGQETQYF
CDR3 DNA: TGTGCCAGCAGTTTAGGGTCTAGCGGCCAAGAGACCCAGTACTTC

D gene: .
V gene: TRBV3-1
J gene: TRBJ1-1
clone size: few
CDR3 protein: CASSQSHQAFF
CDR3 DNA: TGTGCCAGCAGCCAGAGTCACCAAGCTTTCTTT

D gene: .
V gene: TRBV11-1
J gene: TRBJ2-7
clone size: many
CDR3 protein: CASSLEGMRSEQYF
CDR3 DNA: TGTGCCAGCAGCTTAGAGGGGATGCGGAGCGAGCAGTACTTC

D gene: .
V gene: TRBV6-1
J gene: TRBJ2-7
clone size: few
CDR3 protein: CASSTRTGPSGRSPYEQYF
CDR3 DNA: TGTGCCAGCAGTACACGGACAGGACCGAGCGGGAGATCCCCCTACGAGCAGTACTTC

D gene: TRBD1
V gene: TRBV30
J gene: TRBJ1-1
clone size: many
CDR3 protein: CAWGTADEAFF
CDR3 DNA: TGTGCCTGGGGGACAGCAGATGAAGCTTTCTTT

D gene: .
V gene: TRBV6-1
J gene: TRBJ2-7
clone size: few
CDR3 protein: CASSLVDGGPYEQYF
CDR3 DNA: TGTGCCAGCAGCCTCGTAGATGGCGGACCCTACGAGCAGTACTTC

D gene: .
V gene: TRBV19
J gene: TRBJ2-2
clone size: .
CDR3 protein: CASSPRADRSYTGELFF
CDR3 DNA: TGTGCCAGTAGCCCAAGGGCGGACAGATCATATACCGGGGAGCTGTTTTTT

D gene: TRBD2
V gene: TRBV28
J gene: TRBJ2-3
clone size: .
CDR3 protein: CASSLRRASGLLTDTQYF
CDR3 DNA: TGTGCCAGCAGTTTAAGGAGGGCTAGCGGATTACTAACAGATACGCAGTATTTT

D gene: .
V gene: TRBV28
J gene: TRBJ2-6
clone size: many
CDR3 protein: CASSLSRGFGANVLTF
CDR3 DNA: TGTGCCAGCAGTTTATCGCGGGGATTTGGGGCCAACGTCCTGACTTTC

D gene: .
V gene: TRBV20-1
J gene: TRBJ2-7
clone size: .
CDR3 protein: CSANLAHLGEQYF
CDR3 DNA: TGCAGTGCCAACTTGGCCCACTTGGGCGAGCAGTACTTC

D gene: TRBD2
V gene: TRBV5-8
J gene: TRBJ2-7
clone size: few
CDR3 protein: CASSSPTLLAGVSWTSYEQYF
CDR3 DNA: TGTGCCAGCAGCTCACCAACGCTTCTAGCGGGAGTCAGTTGGACCTCCTACGAGCAGTACTTC

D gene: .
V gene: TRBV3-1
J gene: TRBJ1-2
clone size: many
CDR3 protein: CASSQGLGGNYGYTF
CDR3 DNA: TGTGCCAGCAGCCAAGGACTCGGCGGGAACTATGGCTACACCTTC

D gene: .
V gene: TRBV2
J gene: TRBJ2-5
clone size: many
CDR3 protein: CASSEQGPQETQYF
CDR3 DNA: TGTGCCAGCAGTGAACAGGGCCCCCAAGAGACCCAGTACTTC

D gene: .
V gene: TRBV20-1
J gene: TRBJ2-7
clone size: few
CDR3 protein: CSARGAETYEQYF
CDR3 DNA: TGCAGTGCTAGAGGGGCGGAGACCTACGAGCAGTACTTC

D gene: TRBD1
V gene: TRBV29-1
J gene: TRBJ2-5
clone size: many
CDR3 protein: CSADRVYQETQYF
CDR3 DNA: TGCAGCGCGGACAGGGTGTACCAAGAGACCCAGTACTTC

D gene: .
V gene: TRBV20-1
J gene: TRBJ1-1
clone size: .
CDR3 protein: CSARGLAGLNTEAFF
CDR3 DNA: TGCAGTGCTAGAGGTTTAGCGGGATTGAACACTGAAGCTTTCTTT

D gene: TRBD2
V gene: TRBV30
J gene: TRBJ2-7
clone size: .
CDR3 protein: CAWSGVGGGRPYEQYF
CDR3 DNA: TGTGCCTGGAGTGGAGTTGGGGGCGGGAGGCCGTACGAGCAGTACTTC

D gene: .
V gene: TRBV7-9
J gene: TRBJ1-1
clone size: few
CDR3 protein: CASSLASWEEAFF
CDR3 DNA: TGTGCCAGCAGCTTAGCGAGTTGGGAGGAAGCTTTCTTT

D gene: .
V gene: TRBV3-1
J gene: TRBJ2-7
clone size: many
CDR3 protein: CASSHDGQSEQYF
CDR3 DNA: TGTGCCAGCAGCCATGATGGACAGTCCGAGCAGTACTTC

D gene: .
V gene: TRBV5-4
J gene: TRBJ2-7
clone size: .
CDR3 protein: CTSSLPGDRYEQYF
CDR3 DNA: TGTACCAGCAGCTTACCTGGAGACAGGTACGAGCAGTACTTC

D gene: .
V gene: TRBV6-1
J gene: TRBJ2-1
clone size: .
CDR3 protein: CASSPPRGSSYNEQFF
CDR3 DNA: TGTGCCAGCTCCCCCCCAAGAGGGAGCTCCTACAATGAGCAGTTCTTC

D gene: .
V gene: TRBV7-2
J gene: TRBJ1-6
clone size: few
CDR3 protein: CASSSTGWGGASSYNSPLHF
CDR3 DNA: TGTGCCAGCAGCTCGACGGGGTGGGGAGGCGCCAGCTCCTATAATTCACCCCTCCACTTT

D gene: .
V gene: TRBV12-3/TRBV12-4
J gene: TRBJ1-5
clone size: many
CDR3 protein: CASSPNIGAQPQHF
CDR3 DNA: TGTGCCAGCAGTCCAAATATAGGGGCTCAGCCCCAGCATTTT

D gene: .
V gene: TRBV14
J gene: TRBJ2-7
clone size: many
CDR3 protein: CASSHGEGAYEQYF
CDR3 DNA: TGTGCCAGCAGCCATGGCGAGGGGGCCTACGAGCAGTACTTC

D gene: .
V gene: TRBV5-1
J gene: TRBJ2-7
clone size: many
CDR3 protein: CASSLDGSPYEQYF
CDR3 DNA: TGTGCCAGCAGCTTAGATGGATCACCCTACGAGCAGTACTTC

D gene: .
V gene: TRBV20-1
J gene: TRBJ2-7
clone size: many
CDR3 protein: CSVRGRSSYEQYF
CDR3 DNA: TGCAGTGTCCGCGGACGCAGCTCCTACGAGCAGTACTTC

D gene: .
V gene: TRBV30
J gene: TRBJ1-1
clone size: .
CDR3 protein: CAWRVGDMNTEAFF
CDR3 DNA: TGTGCCTGGAGGGTAGGGGATATGAACACTGAAGCTTTCTTT

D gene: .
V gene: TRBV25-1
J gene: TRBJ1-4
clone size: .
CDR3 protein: CASSEWGEREKLFF
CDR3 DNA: TGTGCCAGCAGTGAATGGGGGGAGAGGGAAAAACTGTTTTTT

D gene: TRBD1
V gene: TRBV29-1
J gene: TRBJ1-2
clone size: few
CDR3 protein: CSVEKVTGAGYGYTF
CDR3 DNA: TGCAGCGTTGAAAAGGTTACAGGGGCAGGCTATGGCTACACCTTC

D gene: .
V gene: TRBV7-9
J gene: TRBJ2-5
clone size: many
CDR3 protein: CASSRAAPWQQETQYF
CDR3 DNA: TGTGCCAGCAGTCGTGCCGCCCCTTGGCAGCAAGAGACCCAGTACTTC

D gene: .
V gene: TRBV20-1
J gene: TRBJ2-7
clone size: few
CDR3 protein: CSARFLRGDKQYF
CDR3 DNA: TGCAGTGCTAGATTCCTGAGAGGGGACAAGCAGTACTTC

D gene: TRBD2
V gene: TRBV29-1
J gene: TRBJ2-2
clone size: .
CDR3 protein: CSVEDWREESNTGELFF
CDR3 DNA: TGCAGCGTTGAAGACTGGCGGGAGGAATCGAACACCGGGGAGCTGTTTTTT